Following are 19 T cell receptor beta chains from one sample sequenced in a study of blood T cell repertoires in COVID-19. Libraries were prepared by immunoSEQ multiplex PCR; TCRdb keeps only in-frame clonotypes and omits some of them. Here the sample spans 200,000 to 250,000 clones, roughly 84% being singletons. The sample consisted of peripheral blood. These receptors all come from a woman aged 80 or over with acute or convalescent COVID-19.

The chain recombines TRBV19 with TRBJ1-1; tentatively, D is TRBD1 (5 bases). The length of the CDR3 is 16 residues. Germline V CDR1 and CDR2: LNHDA, SQIVND (reference sequence). V lost 3 bases and J lost 7, with 21 bases in between. CDR3 DNA: TGTGCCAGTAGTATGTCGACAGAATGGGGAATGGATGAAGCTTTCTTT. It specifies CASSMSTEWGMDEAFF.

This chain uses TRBV21-1 with TRBJ1-5; the DNA was not compared with TRBD1, the D call given in the table. TRBV21-1 is flagged as a pseudogene. The CDR3 is made up of 16 amino acids. Here the CDR3 DNA reads TGTGCCAGCAGCCGGACAGGGCCCCTTAGCAATCAGCCCCAGCATTTT. This translates into CASSRTGPLSNQPQHF.

The chain is built from TRBV6-2 or TRBV6-3 and TRBJ1-2, with D maybe TRBD1 (6 bases). The CDR3 has 16 amino acids. In germline, CDR1 is MNHEY, CDR2 SVGEGT. The germline V and J ends were trimmed by 4 bases and 4 bases, with 19 bases remaining between them. The CDR3 sequence is CASSSPSQGLGYGYTF. CDR3 coding DNA: TGTGCCAGCAGTTCGCCGTCCCAGGGGTTGGGCTATGGCTACACCTTC.

V gene TRBV7-8 combines with J gene TRBJ2-5, with 9 bases that match TRBD2. V shed 4 bases and J 4 bases; nucleotides not matched to a gene: 7. CDR1 is SGHVS and CDR2 is FQNEAQ in the germline V gene. There are 15 residues in the CDR3. The CDR3 nucleotides are TGTGCCAGCAGCTCAAGTAGCGGGGGAGGAGAGACCCAGTACTTC. Translated, it gives CASSSSSGGGETQYF. The full variable domain, in which reference TRBV7-8 and TRBJ2-5 provide the parts outside the CDR3, is GAGVSQSPRYKVAKRGQDVALRCDPISGHVSLFWYQQALGQGPEFLTYFQNEAQLDKSGLPSDRFFAERPEGSVSTLKIQRTQQEDSAVYLCASSSSSGGGETQYFGPGTRLLVL.

The chain employs TRBV6-6 and TRBJ2-7, with D perhaps TRBD1 (5 bases). With 6 bases removed from V and 2 bases from J, the gap between germline ends came to 20 bases. The CDR3 runs 16 residues. CDR1 is MNHNY and CDR2 is SVGAGI in the germline V gene (reference sequence). The chain's CDR3 is CASSQGWGGATYEQYF. The CDR3 DNA sequence: TGTGCCAGCAGCCAAGGGTGGGGCGGAGCTACCTACGAGCAGTACTTC.

The genes are TRBV2 and TRBJ1-1; D perhaps matches TRBD1 (6 bases). The V end lost 0 bases, the J end lost 10 bases, and 15 bases lay between the germline ends. CDR3 length equals 14 residues. The germline gives CDR1 SNHLY, CDR2 FYNNEI. CDR3 amino acids: CASSEAGAVTGAFF. The CDR3 DNA follows: TGTGCCAGCAGTGAAGCTGGGGCAGTGACAGGAGCTTTCTTT.

The rearrangement joins TRBV12-3 or TRBV12-4 to TRBJ2-5; D remains unclear. The CDR3 is 12 residues long. V was clipped by 3 bases and J by 3 bases, with 5 bases between them. The DNA for the CDR3 is TGTGCCAGCAGTTTTTCGGAAGAGACCCAGTACTTC. It translates to CASSFSEETQYF.

The chain is built from TRBV14 and TRBJ1-1; D unclear. With 4 bases removed from V and 4 bases from J, the gap between germline ends came to 13 bases. The CDR3 runs 14 residues. Per germline, CDR1 SGHDN and CDR2 FVKESK. The CDR3 nucleotides are TGTGCCAGCAGCCCGAATCCTAGGTCCACTGAAGCTTTCTTT. Translating it yields CASSPNPRSTEAFF.

This clone was detected once. V is TRBV7-2 and J is TRBJ1-1, with TRBD1 identical over 7 bases. After removal of 2 bases from V and 1 base from J, the junction contained 4 bases not matched to a gene. Germline loops: CDR1 SGHTA, CDR2 FQGNSA. The CDR3 loop spans 15 amino acids. CDR3 amino acids: CASSLTGQPNTEAFF. The CDR3 bases are TGTGCCAGCAGCTTAACGGGACAGCCGAACACTGAAGCTTTCTTT. The complete variable domain, with remaining parts taken from reference TRBV7-2 and TRBJ1-1, reads GAGVSQSPSNKVTEKGKDVELRCDPISGHTALYWYRQSLGQGLEFLIYFQGNSAPDKSGLPSDRFSAERTGGSVSTLTIQRTQQEDSAVYLCASSLTGQPNTEAFFGQGTRLTVV.

This clone was seen ten or more times. This chain links TRBV28 with TRBJ2-7; 10 bases map to TRBD1. Trimming removed 6 bases from V and 3 bases from J; junction bases left unmatched: 8. The germline gives CDR1 MDHEN, CDR2 SYDVKM. CDR3 length equals 15 residues. The CDR3 DNA sequence: TGTGCCAGCAGCCAGATCGGGACAGGGGACTACGAGCAGTACTTC. Amino acids: CASSQIGTGDYEQYF. Full variable domain (remainder filled in from reference TRBV28 and TRBJ2-7): DVKVTQSSRYLVKRTGEKVFLECVQDMDHENMFWYRQDPGLGLRLIYFSYDVKMKEKGDIPEGYSVSREKKERFSLILESASTNQTSMYLCASSQIGTGDYEQYFGPGTRLTVT.

DNA for the CDR3: TGTGCCAGCAGTTTTCTAGAATATGGCTACACCTTC. This gives the protein CASSFLEYGYTF. V usage is TRBV12-3 or TRBV12-4 and J usage is TRBJ1-2, with D uncertain. Trimming stripped 3 bases from V and 5 bases from J, with 7 bases between. This CDR3 contains 12 residues.

Here the CDR3 reads CASSRGGQLYNSPLHF. In nucleotides, the CDR3 is TGTGCCAGCAGCCGTGGAGGACAGCTCTATAATTCACCCCTCCACTTT. J is TRBJ1-6 and V is TRBV3-1 (or the pseudogene TRBV3-2), with TRBD1 as a possible D gene (6 bases). Germline CDR1 is LGHDT and CDR2 is YNNKEL (reference sequence). Deletions cut 4 bases from V and 3 bases from J, with 13 bases between. CDR3 size: 16 residues.

This clone was recorded once. Other DNA sequences in this sample translate to the same CDR3. The rearrangement uses TRBV3-1 (or the pseudogene TRBV3-2) and TRBJ1-5; D unclear. Per the germline V gene, CDR1 is LGHDT and CDR2 is YNNKEL (reference sequence). The CDR3 has 13 amino acids. V shed 0 bases and J shed 4 bases, with 4 bases lying between them. DNA for the CDR3: TGTGCCAGCAGCCAAGATCGTAATCAGCCCCAGCATTTT. It specifies CASSQDRNQPQHF.

The V and J genes are TRBV25-1 and TRBJ2-2; possibly TRBD2 for D (5 bases). V was trimmed by 8 bases and J by 0 bases, leaving 10 bases between them. CDR3 length: 14 residues. Germline lookup yields CDR1 MGHDK and CDR2 SYGVNS. The CDR3 region has the DNA TGTGCCAGCCGAGGGCAGACGAACACCGGGGAGCTGTTTTTT. Encoded protein: CASRGQTNTGELFF.

V usage is TRBV6-5 and J usage is TRBJ2-2, with D maybe TRBD2 (6 bases). This CDR3 spans 16 amino acids. Germline lookup yields CDR1 MNHEY and CDR2 SVGAGI. V lost 0 bases to trimming and J lost 3 bases, with 11 bases between them. CDR3 protein: CASSYSGGIDTGELFF. The DNA for the CDR3 is TGTGCCAGCAGTTACTCGGGGGGTATAGACACCGGGGAGCTGTTTTTT.

This chain uses TRBV4-1 with TRBJ1-1; weak D call: TRBD1 (5 bases). Germline V gives CDR1 MGHRA, CDR2 YSYEKL. Trimming stripped 4 bases from V and 4 bases from J, with 16 bases between. The CDR3 is 15 amino acids. CDR3 DNA: TGCGCCAGCAGCCCGCCAGGGCGCAGTTCCACTGAAGCTTTCTTT. Its protein is CASSPPGRSSTEAFF.

CDR3: CATREGAYSGANVLTF. The CDR3 bases are TGTGCCACCCGAGAGGGGGCCTACTCTGGGGCCAACGTCCTGACTTTC. The chain combines TRBV15 with TRBJ2-6; 7 bases match TRBD1. V shed 8 bases and J 0 bases; nucleotides not matched to a gene: 7. Germline CDR1 and CDR2: LNHNV and YYDKDF (reference sequence). This CDR3 comprises 16 residues. The entire variable domain, with the rest obtained from reference TRBV15 and TRBJ2-6, is as follows: DAMVIQNPRYQVTQFGKPVTLSCSQTLNHNVMYWYQQKSSQAPKLLFHYYDKDFNNEADTPDNFQSRRPNTSFCFLDIRSPGLGDTAMYLCATREGAYSGANVLTFGAGSRLTVL.

In this sample, this clone turned up once. This chain joins TRBV28 and TRBJ2-7, with 8 bases that match TRBD1. Germline V gene lookup returns CDR1 MDHEN and CDR2 SYDVKM. V was pared by 7 bases and J by 5 bases, with 13 bases of the junction left unmatched. The CDR3 length is 15 residues. CDR3 sequence reads: CASTPGQGAFDEQYF. The CDR3 nucleotides read TGTGCCAGCACCCCGGGGCAGGGGGCTTTCGACGAGCAGTACTTC.

As to this clone: The sample carries other DNA sequences with the same CDR3. The V and J genes are TRBV7-2 and TRBJ2-7; a weak D match, TRBD2 (7 bases). The CDR3 contains 14 residues. Germline CDR1 and CDR2: SGHTA and FQGNSA. Trimming removed 1 base from V and 4 bases from J, with 11 bases in between. CDR3 in amino acids: CASSLEGGRYEQYF. The CDR3 nucleotides read TGTGCCAGCAGCTTAGAGGGGGGGAGATACGAGCAGTACTTC.